This TCR beta chain was found in a study of blood T cells in healthy people across ages. V lost 5 bases and J lost 7; bases outside the gene matches: 8. The CDR3 sequence is 14 residues long. Combining a sample-barcoded 5' primer with a J-beta primer mix, a second PCR ran for roughly 7 to 12 cycles. TCRdb processed the 5' RACE reads anew with MiXCR; each CDR3 protein has one entry. The data contain about 670,000 distinct CDR3 sequences, around 41% of them singletons. The receptor comes from a man older than 75 in good health. The chain carries TRBV12-3 or TRBV12-4 and TRBJ2-7; 10 nucleotides align to TRBD2. The sample consisted of blood. CDR3 in amino acids: CASSPTSGNNEQYF. The CDR3 nucleotides read TGTGCCAGCAGTCCCACTAGCGGGAACAATGAGCAGTACTTC.